These 14 T cell receptor beta chains came from one sample sequenced in a study of shared clonotypes between healthy human individuals. Using immunoSEQ multiplex PCR, the repertoire was profiled, and TCRdb retains in-frame clones only, with some absent. The sample has 2,100,000 or so clones; approximately 94% are singletons. Sample: naive CD4+ T cells sorted from blood. The subset here: CD45RA+ positively selected. The receptors here all came from a man between 18 and 35 years old in good health.

V usage is TRBV5-4 and J usage is TRBJ2-5, with D perhaps matching TRBD1 or TRBD2 (5 bases each). The germline V gene has CDR1 SGHNT and CDR2 YYREEE (reference sequence). The V end lost 6 bases, the J end lost 1 base, and 13 bases lay between the germline ends. The CDR3 is 14 residues long. CDR3: CASTTGQSQETQYF. DNA for the CDR3: TGTGCCAGCACCACGGGGCAGAGCCAAGAGACCCAGTACTTC.

The rearrangement links TRBV18 to TRBJ1-2, with D possibly being TRBD1 (5 bases). There are 14 residues in the CDR3. V lost 4 bases and J 6 bases, leaving 15 bases between the germline ends. Germline V gives CDR1 KGHSH, CDR2 LQKENI. The DNA of the CDR3 is TGTGCCAGCTCACGGCCGACAGATATCCATGGCTACACCTTC. This gives the protein CASSRPTDIHGYTF.

The rearrangement links TRBV2 to TRBJ2-7; D is ambiguous. CDR3 length: 14 amino acids. V was cut by 4 bases and J by 10 bases, with 20 bases left in between. CDR1 SNHLY and CDR2 FYNNEI come from the germline V gene. For the CDR3, the DNA is TGTGCCAGCAGTGCCGGGCCCAGCTTGACGGTACAGTACTTC. Its protein is CASSAGPSLTVQYF. Complete variable domain (other parts from reference TRBV2 and TRBJ2-7): EPEVTQTPSHQVTQMGQEVILRCVPISNHLYFYWYRQILGQKVEFLVSFYNNEISEKSEIFDDQFSVERPDGSNFTLKIRSTKLEDSAMYFCASSAGPSLTVQYFGPGTRLTVT.

This clone has a single count. This CDR3 is also generated by other DNA sequences in the sample. The chain joins TRBV6-5 to TRBJ1-1, with a tentative D call TRBD1 (6 bases). The V end lost 6 bases, the J end lost 1 base, and 6 bases lay between the germline ends. Per the germline V gene, CDR1 is MNHEY and CDR2 is SVGAGI. The CDR3 covers 12 residues. CDR3 DNA sequence: TGTGCCAGCAGGACAGGGAACACTGAAGCTTTCTTT. Amino acids: CASRTGNTEAFF.

The rearrangement links TRBV5-6 to TRBJ1-1; a possible D gene is TRBD1 (5 bases). From germline, CDR1 is SGHDT and CDR2 YYEEEE. Trimming cost V 1 base and J 5 bases, with 15 bases left between them. The CDR3 contains 15 residues. The CDR3 sequence: CASSLWDRGLTEAFF. CDR3 nucleotides: TGTGCCAGCAGCTTGTGGGACCGGGGATTGACTGAAGCTTTCTTT.

The V and J genes are TRBV5-6 and TRBJ2-1; TRBD1 or TRBD2 may be the D gene (6 bases each). V was clipped by 1 base and J by 4 bases, with 12 bases between them. Germline V CDR1 and CDR2: SGHDT, YYEEEE. This CDR3 is built from 15 residues. CDR3 in DNA: TGTGCCAGCAGCTTGATCGGGGGCCTATACAATGAGCAGTTCTTC. Protein sequence: CASSLIGGLYNEQFF.

The chain employs TRBV19 and TRBJ2-1; tentative D call: TRBD2 (6 bases). CDR1 is LNHDA and CDR2 is SQIVND in the germline V gene (reference sequence). This CDR3 contains 16 residues. The V and J ends lost 4 bases and 5 bases respectively, with 18 bases between them. CDR3 residues: CASSRRDSRTNNEQFF. Here the CDR3 DNA reads TGTGCCAGTAGTAGAAGGGACTCCAGAACAAACAATGAGCAGTTCTTC. The full variable domain, in which reference TRBV19 and TRBJ2-1 provide the parts outside the CDR3, is DGGITQSPKYLFRKEGQNVTLSCEQNLNHDAMYWYRQDPGQGLRLIYYSQIVNDFQKGDIAEGYSVSREKKESFPLTVTSAQKNPTAFYLCASSRRDSRTNNEQFFGPGTRLTVL.

The CDR3 sequence: CSVARVPLEAFF. In DNA form, the CDR3 reads TGCAGCGTTGCTCGGGTTCCCCTGGAAGCTTTCTTT. The chain is built from TRBV29-1 and TRBJ1-1; D remains ambiguous. The CDR3 contains 12 residues. Germline V gene lookup returns CDR1 SQVTM and CDR2 ANQGSEA. Trimming pared 4 bases from V and 8 bases from J, leaving 14 bases between.

With regard to this clone: Other DNA sequences in the sample encode the same CDR3. The rearrangement joins TRBV19 to TRBJ1-2; 8 nucleotides match TRBD1. Germline CDR1 and CDR2: LNHDA and SQIVND (reference sequence). J gave up 4 bases and V 3 bases, and 4 bases lay outside the gene matches. The length of the CDR3 is 14 residues. The CDR3 nucleotides read TGTGCCAGTAGTATCGGACAGGGATCCTATGGCTACACCTTC. Amino acids: CASSIGQGSYGYTF.

To note about this clone: At the DNA level, this CDR3 is encoded by other sequences in the same sample as well. This chain joins TRBV7-2 and TRBJ2-6; D gene ambiguous. This CDR3 region has 15 residues. CDR1 is SGHTA, CDR2 FQGNSA, per germline. V lost 1 base and J 0 bases, leaving 4 bases between the germline ends. CDR3: CASSLGGSGANVLTF. CDR3 nucleotides: TGTGCCAGCAGCTTAGGGGGCTCTGGGGCCAACGTCCTGACTTTC.

With regard to this clone: The same CDR3 arises from other DNA sequences in this sample as well. The V gene is TRBV25-1, the J gene TRBJ2-7; the D gene is possibly TRBD1 (6 bases). V dropped 6 bases and J dropped 3 bases, with 6 bases sitting between them. This CDR3 comprises 11 residues. Germline values: CDR1 MGHDK, CDR2 SYGVNS. The CDR3 loop reads CASSRGYEQYF. The CDR3 DNA sequence: TGTGCCAGCAGCAGGGGCTACGAGCAGTACTTC.

The chain couples TRBV5-1 to TRBJ2-3; possible D gene TRBD2, 5 bases. V was cut by 0 bases and J by 5 bases, with 10 bases left in between. Germline V lookup: CDR1 SGHRS, CDR2 YFSETQ. The CDR3 contains 14 residues. CDR3 sequence reads: CASSLAWGEDTQYF. CDR3 DNA: TGCGCCAGCAGCTTGGCCTGGGGAGAAGATACGCAGTATTTT.

Comment on this clone: Other DNA sequences in the sample encode the same CDR3. CDR3 DNA sequence: TGTGCCTGGAGTGTTCAAGAGACCCAGTACTTC. Encoded protein: CAWSVQETQYF. V gene TRBV30 combines with J gene TRBJ2-5; D not certain. V gave up 0 bases and J gave up 2 bases, with 1 base separating them. The CDR3 sequence is 11 residues long. The V gene's germline CDR1 is GTSNPN and CDR2 SVGIG (reference sequence).

The chain joins TRBV19 to TRBJ2-2; tentative D call: TRBD2 (6 bases). This CDR3 region has 11 residues. In germline, CDR1 is LNHDA, CDR2 SQIVND (reference sequence). DNA of the CDR3: TGTGCGACTAGGGGTTCCGGGGAGCTGTTTTTT. Encoded protein: CATRGSGELFF.